The source of this T cell receptor (beta chain) is a study of blood T cells in healthy people across ages (dated by TCRdb to about 2015). Turning to the overall study: In model experiments, roughly one uniquely barcoded TCR beta cDNA molecule per two T cells was captured by template switching. To track age-related changes in TCR beta repertoire diversity, the study relied on deep sequencing normalized with unique cDNA molecular identifiers. Four age groups were formed from the donors: young (average roughly 15 years), middle-aged (approximately 39), aged (more than 55) and long-lived (less than 85). To avoid experimental bias, donors of different ages were distributed randomly across sequencing lanes. The study analyzed two additional independent replicas of 1 million unique cDNA reads from the same blood draw for two donors, one aged 18 to 29 and one aged 80 or older.

Summary of the overall study and its limitations: Conclusive comparison of naive and antigen-experienced compartments was prevented by the profiling of bulk unsorted PBMCs. Observed TCR beta diversity per million T cells fell roughly linearly with age, and a significant reduction was already apparent by age around 40. Compared with the aged group, the long-lived group had more naive CD4+ T cells, fewer expanded clones and increased TCR diversity, suggesting age selection. Because the CMV infection status of the donors was unknown, age-related changes in expanded clonotypes may potentially have been confounded. Total diversity estimates from one million sequenced T cells were considered lower bounds and underestimates. The percentage of naive T cells measured by flow cytometry correlated strongly with observed TCR beta diversity.

The receptor library was made with 5' RACE. Sequencing was performed on an Illumina HiSeq 2500. The second PCR ran for roughly 7 to 12 cycles and used a J-beta primer mix along with a sample-barcoded 5' primer. A template-switch 5' adaptor carrying 12 random nucleotides introduced a unique molecular identifier onto each TCR beta cDNA molecule. Each sample yielded at least 3 million CDR3-containing paired-end reads. The Mint cDNA synthesis kit, primed by a TRBC-specific oligonucleotide, was used to synthesize first-strand cDNA from all RNA. After uracil-DNA glycosylase treatment, a first 18-cycle PCR used universal primers M1SS and BC2_uni_R on all cDNA. Under the source paper's analysis protocol: Each sample was normalized by randomly selecting 1 million high-quality reads, each carrying a distinct molecular identifier. Reads with shared molecular identifiers were discarded instead of being binned into consensus sequences. MiTCR, set to a Q25 quality threshold and the strictest error-elimination algorithm, was used for CDR3 identification, clonotype clustering and error correction. A nonparametric unseen species model with Euler transformation was used to estimate lower-bound total TCR beta diversity. TCRdb ran its own pipeline on the public reads, namely fastp trimming at Q25 and MiXCR clone calling, and kept in-frame beta chains. Every distinct CDR3 protein forms one entry, paired with its most common genes and DNA. None of the V and J calls come from the authors' own analysis; TCRdb made them. Here the sample has about 1.4 million distinct CDR3 sequences; approximately 63% occur a single time. Jointly, the top ten make up about 6.3% of the sample.

Concerning this clonotype itself: Its antigen target is currently unknown. The input lacks base qualities; no much larger clone sits a single base away.

The germline V gene (reference sequence) sets CDR1 to DFQATT and CDR2 to SNEGSKA. The CDR3, cysteine through phenylalanine, is 14 amino acids long. Solely the CDR3 DNA is kept, with 42 bases framed from the first base. At the junction V is shortened by 7 bases and J by 3 bases; bases outside the gene matches: 7. The donors were around 39 Caucasian individuals from Russia, aged roughly 6 to 100 years, who were systemically healthy. Each donor gave 8 to 10 milliliters of peripheral blood, drawn into EDTA-treated Vacutainer tubes. PBMCs were isolated by Ficoll-Paque density-gradient centrifugation, with at least 7 million obtained per sample. Trizol reagent was used to extract total RNA from the PBMCs, yielding at least 6 micrograms per sample. For every donor, flow cytometry on a PBMC aliquot measured the percentage of naive CD45RAhigh/CD27high T cells.

Recombination joined TRBV20-1 with TRBJ2-7; 12 central bases correspond to TRBD2. This TCR came from a man aged 18 to 30 in good health. The sequenced sample was blood. The DNA is TGCAGTGTCATCCTGACTAGCGGGGGCTACGAGCAGTACTTC. This gives the protein CSVILTSGGYEQYF.